This TCR beta chain was identified during a study of Graves' ophthalmopathy and Graves' hyperthyroidism. Across the whole study: Researchers obtained peripheral blood at initial diagnosis, before any treatment had begun. Study-wide results and caveats: Thyroid clonotypes that were expanded above 0.001 frequency mostly also appeared in blood.

Moderate-to-severe activity, CAS at least 3, NOSPECS at least 4 and duration under 3 months characterized donors with ophthalmopathy. As the template, RNA transcripts were used to amplify TCR beta CDR3 regions. Scientists carried out first-round RT-PCR using HTBI primers and then a second-round multiplex PCR. TCRdb itself ran the multiplex PCR reads through MiXCR, one entry per CDR3 protein. The table lists over 650,000 distinct CDR3 sequences, about two fifths of them singletons. CDR1 and CDR2 from the germline V gene are LNHDA and SQIVND (reference sequence). This CDR3 is 12 amino acids long. As concerns this clonotype: Its antigen is as yet unknown. A clone one base away is much larger, so this may be a read error.

The origin of this receptor is an adult man with Graves' ophthalmopathy. V and J are TRBV19 and TRBJ2-2, with TRBD2 identical over 7 bases. Material for sequencing was peripheral blood. DNA of the CDR3: TGTGCCAGTAGTATAGTGGGAGGGGAGCCGTTTTTT. This sequence encodes CASSIVGGEPFF.